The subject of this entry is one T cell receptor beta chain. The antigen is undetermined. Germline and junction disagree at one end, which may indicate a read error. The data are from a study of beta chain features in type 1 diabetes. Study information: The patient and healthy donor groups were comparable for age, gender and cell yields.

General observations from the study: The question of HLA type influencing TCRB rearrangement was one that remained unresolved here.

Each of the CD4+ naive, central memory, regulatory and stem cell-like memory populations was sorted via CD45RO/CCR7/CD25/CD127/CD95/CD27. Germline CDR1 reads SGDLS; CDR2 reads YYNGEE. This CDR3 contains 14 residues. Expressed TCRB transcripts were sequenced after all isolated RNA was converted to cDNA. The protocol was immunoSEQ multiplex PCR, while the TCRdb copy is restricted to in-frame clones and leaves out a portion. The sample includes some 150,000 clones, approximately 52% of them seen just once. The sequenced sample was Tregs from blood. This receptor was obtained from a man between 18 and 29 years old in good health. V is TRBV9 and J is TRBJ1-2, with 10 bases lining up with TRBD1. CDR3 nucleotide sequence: TGTGCCAGCAGCCCTAACCAATGGACAGGGGGGGATGCCTTC. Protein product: CASSPNQWTGGDAF.